A selection of T cell receptor beta chains follows, all from one sample in a study of T cell changes during pregnancy in multiple sclerosis. Repertoires were generated with immunoSEQ multiplex PCR, while TCRdb's copy carries only in-frame clones and drops some. The table shows roughly 89,000 clones, with approximately 95% occurring only once. The sequencing used peripheral blood, collected in the first trimester of pregnancy. These receptors all come from a female donor with multiple sclerosis, enrolled in a pregnancy study. The CDR3 runs from the conserved cysteine through the conserved F or W. The D gene is left open where the match is weak. For some rows the clone size is stated as once, few or many, or as a class when expanded; others skip it.

TRBV19	-	TRBJ1-5	-	TGTGCCAGGGTCCTCAGGGGCGGTCAGCCCCAGCATTTT	CARVLRGGQPQHF
TRBV5-1	-	TRBJ2-3	-	TGCGCCAGCAGCTTGGGGGTAGCGTCAGATACGCAGTATTTT	CASSLGVASDTQYF
TRBV7-9	-	TRBJ1-4	-	TGTGCCAGCAGCTTAGTTTTGGACAGTCGGGTTGGTGAAAAACTGTTTTTT	CASSLVLDSRVGEKLFF
TRBV6-5	-	TRBJ1-2	-	TGTGCCAGCAGTTTCGGGGTCGGCTACACCTTC	CASSFGVGYTF
TRBV29-1	-	TRBJ1-2	TRBD1	TGCAGCGTACTCCGGACAGGGGCCGGCTACACCTTC	CSVLRTGAGYTF
TRBV6-1	-	TRBJ2-7	-	TGTGCCATCTTGGAAGGGGCCGGAAAGTACTTC	CAILEGAGKYF
TRBV18	once	TRBJ2-5	TRBD2	TGTGCCAGCTCACCACCGATGGGGGGGGAGACCCAGTACTTC	CASSPPMGGETQYF
TRBV6-6	few	TRBJ1-2	-	TGTGCCAGCAAAATCACACCTGTCCATGGCTACACCTTC	CASKITPVHGYTF
TRBV13	-	TRBJ2-6	-	TGTGCCAGCAGCTTTGGAGCCTCTGGGGCCAACGTCCTGACTTTC	CASSFGASGANVLTF
TRBV18	-	TRBJ1-2	TRBD1	TGTGCCAGCTCACCTGAACAGGGGGTCTATGGCTACACCTTC	CASSPEQGVYGYTF
TRBV7-8	-	TRBJ1-1	TRBD1	TGTGCCAGCAGCATAGACAGGGTTAACACTGAAGCTTTCTTT	CASSIDRVNTEAFF
TRBV6-6	-	TRBJ1-1	-	TGTGCCAGCAGTTACCCTGGAGGGGAGCTTGAAGCTTTCTTT	CASSYPGGELEAFF
TRBV6-1	-	TRBJ2-1	TRBD1	TGTGCCAGCAGGAACAGGGGTAAGCTTGAGCAGTTCTTC	CASRNRGKLEQFF
TRBV4-1	once	TRBJ1-4	TRBD1	TGCGCCAGCAGCCAACCGACAGGGGAAAAACTGTTTTTT	CASSQPTGEKLFF
TRBV6-1	-	TRBJ2-5	-	TGTGCCAGCAGTGCCGCACCCTTGACGGGGATCCAAGAGACCCAGTACTTC	CASSAAPLTGIQETQYF
TRBV2	-	TRBJ1-5	TRBD1	TGTGCCAGCACCCACAGGGGAGAACAGCCCCAGCATTTT	CASTHRGEQPQHF
TRBV2	-	TRBJ1-2	-	TGTGCCAGCAGTGAAGTTGAGCGCGCTAACTATGGCTACACCTTC	CASSEVERANYGYTF
TRBV5-8	once	TRBJ1-3	-	TGTGCCAGCAGCTTGGGGACATTCTCTGGAAACACCATATATTTT	CASSLGTFSGNTIYF
TRBV7-2	-	TRBJ1-1	-	TGTGCCAGCAGCTCCAGGCGACTTGGGGGGACTGAAGCTTTCTTT	CASSSRRLGGTEAFF
TRBV10-2	-	TRBJ2-7	TRBD2	TGCGCCAGCAGCTCGGGACTAGGGTCCTACGAGCAGTACTTC	CASSSGLGSYEQYF
TRBV6-5	-	TRBJ2-7	TRBD2	TGTGCCAGGAGACTAGCGATTCTTCTCGAGCAGTACTTC	CARRLAILLEQYF
TRBV15	-	TRBJ1-1	-	TGTGCCACCAGCAGAGATAGAGGGGACATTACCCTGAACACTGAAGCTTTCTTT	CATSRDRGDITLNTEAFF
TRBV7-9	-	TRBJ2-7	-	TGTGCCAGCAGCTACCCGGCCCGGGCGGGCCACGAGCAGTACTTC	CASSYPARAGHEQYF
TRBV21-1	-	TRBJ2-7	-	TGTGCCAGCAGCAGGGTGGGACAGGCGAGCTACGAGCAGTACTTC	CASSRVGQASYEQYF
TRBV9	-	TRBJ2-6	TRBD1	TGTGCCAGCAGCGTAGAACTATACAGGGGCAACTCTGGGGCCAACGTCCTGACTTTC	CASSVELYRGNSGANVLTF
TRBV5-6	few	TRBJ1-5	TRBD1	TGTGCCAGCAGCTTGGGACAGGGCGATCAGCCCCAGCATTTT	CASSLGQGDQPQHF
TRBV10-3	-	TRBJ2-1	TRBD2	TGTGCCATCAGTGAGGCGGGGGGGAACAATGAGCAGTTCTTC	CAISEAGGNNEQFF
TRBV2	-	TRBJ2-1	TRBD2	TGTGCCAGCAGTGAAGTTGGGTGGACTAGCGGGGGGTCAAGCTCCTACAATGAGCAGTTCTTC	CASSEVGWTSGGSSSYNEQFF
TRBV6-4	-	TRBJ2-7	TRBD1	TGTGCCAGCAGTGACGGGGACAGGGGCGAGCAGTACTTC	CASSDGDRGEQYF
TRBV28	-	TRBJ1-4	TRBD1	TGTGCCAGCAGTTTAGGGGACAGGTTTGAAAAACTGTTTTTT	CASSLGDRFEKLFF
TRBV7-9	few	TRBJ1-1	TRBD1	TGTGCCAGCAGCTTAGGGGACAGGCCTGAAGCTTTCTTT	CASSLGDRPEAFF
TRBV5-4	-	TRBJ2-1	-	TGTGCCAGCAGCTTGGGAGGGGGGGCCGGTTCCTACAATGAGCAGTTCTTC	CASSLGGGAGSYNEQFF
TRBV29-1	few	TRBJ1-1	-	TGCAGCGTCGGACAGTGGAACACTGAAGCTTTCTTT	CSVGQWNTEAFF
TRBV5-1	once	TRBJ2-7	-	TGCGCCAGCAGCTTTACCCACGGAGGCGAGCAGTACTTC	CASSFTHGGEQYF
TRBV14	-	TRBJ2-5	-	TGTGCCAGCAGCCAACTCGGTCCAACCCAGTACTTC	CASSQLGPTQYF
TRBV5-1	-	TRBJ2-3	-	TGCGCCAGCAGCTCCACCCCGGGCCCAGGGGCAGATACGCAGTATTTT	CASSSTPGPGADTQYF
TRBV2	-	TRBJ1-6	-	TGTGCCAGCATGACAGGATGGAATTCACCCCTCCACTTT	CASMTGWNSPLHF
TRBV5-1	once	TRBJ2-5	-	TGCGCCAGCAGCTTGGCTACAGAGGAGACCCAGTACTTC	CASSLATEETQYF
TRBV6-1	-	TRBJ2-7	-	TGTGCCAGCAGTGAAGATCGGACACACTACGAGCAGTACTTC	CASSEDRTHYEQYF
TRBV27	-	TRBJ2-2	-	TGTGCCAGCAAGGGGGTCACGTTTCTTAACACCGGGGAGCTGTTTTTT	CASKGVTFLNTGELFF
TRBV5-6	-	TRBJ2-7	TRBD1	TGTGCCAGCAGCTTGCCGACAGGGGAAAGATACGAGCAGTACTTC	CASSLPTGERYEQYF
TRBV10-3	-	TRBJ1-1	-	TGTGCCATCAGTGAAAGAGGACACAACACTGAAGCTTTCTTT	CAISERGHNTEAFF